What follows describes a single T cell receptor (beta chain). Its antigen is as yet unknown. Trimming cost V 6 bases and J 5 bases, with 14 bases left between them. This CDR3 contains 14 residues. Looked up from germline, CDR1 is MDHEN and CDR2 is SYDVKM. Baseline was the first blood sampling point, followed by cycle 4 day 1 and cycle 7 day 1. This sample was taken from a study of OX40 agonist ivuxolimab in advanced cancers. About the research overall: Treatment of patients was with ivuxolimab, an agonistic anti-OX40 (CD134) antibody.

Study-level points and caveats: Clonal expansion by week 6 occurred in CD4+ and CD8+ blood T cells (at 0.1 to 3.0 mg/kg).

TCRdb's copy holds only in-frame clones and misses some; the assay was immunoSEQ multiplex PCR. The sample shows around 85,000 clones, about 90% of them seen only once. The receptor comes from an adult with an advanced solid tumor such as melanoma, head and neck, liver or kidney cancer. This rearrangement joins TRBV28 to TRBJ2-1; the D gene is possibly TRBD2 (6 bases). The sample here was CD4+ or CD8+ T cells sorted from blood, taken in a trial of the OX40 agonist ivuxolimab. The CDR3 sequence: CASRAGSLNNEQFF. Written as DNA, the CDR3 is TGTGCCAGCAGGGCCGGGAGTCTAAACAATGAGCAGTTCTTC.